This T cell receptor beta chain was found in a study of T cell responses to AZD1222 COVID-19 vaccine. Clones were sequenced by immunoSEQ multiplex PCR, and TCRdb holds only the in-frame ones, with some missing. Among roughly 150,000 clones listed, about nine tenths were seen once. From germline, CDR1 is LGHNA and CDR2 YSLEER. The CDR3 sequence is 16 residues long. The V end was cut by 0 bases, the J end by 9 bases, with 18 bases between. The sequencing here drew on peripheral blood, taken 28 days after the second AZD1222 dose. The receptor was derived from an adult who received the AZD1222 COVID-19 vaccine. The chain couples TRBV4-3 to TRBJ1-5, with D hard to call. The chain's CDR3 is CASSQDRAQIPWPQHF. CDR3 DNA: TGCGCCAGCAGCCAAGATAGGGCACAAATTCCCTGGCCCCAGCATTTT.